Below, one T cell receptor (beta chain) is given with its context. This record belongs to a study of blood T cells in healthy people across ages. Sample-barcoded 5' priming and a J-beta primer mix drove a second PCR of about 6 to 12 cycles. TCRdb analysed the 5' RACE reads with MiXCR anew, one entry per CDR3 protein. The sample has roughly 1,500,000 distinct CDR3 sequences; roughly 40% are singletons. Sample: blood. The clonotype originates from a woman younger than 30 in good health.

The CDR3 DNA reads as TGTGCCTGGAGTAATGGACTAGCGCCTTACGAGCAGTACTTC. Its translation: CAWSNGLAPYEQYF. V usage is TRBV30 and J usage is TRBJ2-7; 9 positions agree with TRBD2. Germline loops: CDR1 GTSNPN, CDR2 SVGIG (reference sequence). Trimming cost V 2 bases and J 4 bases; bases outside gene matches: 6. The CDR3 spans 14 residues.